Listed here is a single T cell receptor (beta chain). The antigen this receptor binds is unknown. The input lacks base qualities; no much larger clone sits a single base away. CDR1 and CDR2 (LNHNV, YYDKDF) derive from the germline V gene (reference sequence). From its cysteine to its phenylalanine, the CDR3 spans 13 amino acids. Only the CDR3 region is kept as DNA, spanning 39 bases read in frame from base 1. Relative to germline, V is 6 bases shorter and J is 7 bases shorter, with 16 bases between their ends. Separate from the approximately 700-subject first cohort, the validation cohort of roughly 130 subjects was the group to which the donors belonged. The sample originates from a study of cytomegalovirus exposure and HLA in healthy donors listed by TCRdb under 2017. With regard to the full study: A later analysis indicated that the roughly 130 validation repertoires were generated on the platform also employed for the 700 or so repertoires of the first cohort. The study aimed to test whether cataloging public T cell receptors could reveal signatures of past pathogen exposure. Besides the first cohort of roughly 700 subjects, a separate validation cohort made up of 120 different subjects was used. The study combined high-throughput TCR immunosequencing, statistical association of individual TCRs with disease status, and machine learning to predict cytomegalovirus infection status.

Receptor libraries were prepared by the immunoSEQ multiplex PCR assay. The study's own analysis went as follows. A statistical classification framework was built to diagnose cytomegalovirus status from the catalog of TCR beta chain sequences. The table was pulled from immuneACCESS by TCRdb, which kept in-frame rearrangements only. Such tables lose some clones; where checked, under half of the loss comes from unresolved V genes, and the rest has no known cause. V and J calls and clone size are as listed in that table; D and trimming were resolved from the DNA. The sample includes 65,000 to 75,000 clones, with over 90% observed a single time. The leading ten clones occupy roughly 3.2% of the sample. Study-level results and caveats: A few of the identified cytomegalovirus-associated TCR beta chains were confirmed in vitro to be specific for cytomegalovirus antigens. Subsequent analysis determined that TCRs grouped into clusters in the first cohort also showed a tendency toward co-occurrence across the 130 or so validation repertoires, and roughly 95% of cluster scores exceeded 0. Most TCR sequences were observed very rarely across donors, whereas some public TCRs were present in many individuals. A later analysis lacked HLA typing for the validation cohort, so it scored co-occurrence in that cohort across all 120 repertoires. A total of 150 or so TCR beta chains were listed by the study as associated with cytomegalovirus. The classifier was reported to diagnose cytomegalovirus status with high specificity and sensitivity in both the original cohort and the validation cohort. According to the authors, the approach could potentially be generalized to other disease states and immunological phenotypes.

The receptor was isolated from a woman in her late teens or twenties in good health and CMV-seropositive. What was sequenced was PBMCs. Recombination connected TRBV15 to TRBJ2-7; the D segment could be TRBD2, given 6 matching bases. The encoded CDR3 is CATRSPGEREQYF. The DNA sequence is given as TGTGCCACCAGGAGTCCGGGAGAACGGGAGCAGTACTTC.